This paragraph covers one T cell receptor beta chain sequence. Its cognate antigen is unknown. This record belongs to a study of T cell responses to AZD1222 COVID-19 vaccine. Study outcomes and limitations: The CD4 TCRs associated with vaccination extended across spike and predominated at 160-218 and 743-854. Baseline seropositivity characterized only six AZD1222 recipients. Without day 14 samples, only post-peak T cell repertoires were studied. Donors were largely white British and mainly female; clonal diversity was possibly underestimated.

Sequencing used immunoSEQ multiplex PCR; TCRdb keeps in-frame clones, though not all of them. This table holds some 99,000 clones, about 89% found once. The TCR sequence derives from an adult who received the AZD1222 COVID-19 vaccine. This sample comprised peripheral blood, obtained 28 days after the second AZD1222 dose.

CDR3 residues: CASSQEPDTQYF. The CDR3 DNA follows: TGTGCCAGCAGCCAAGAGCCAGATACGCAGTATTTT. V gene TRBV3-1 (or the pseudogene TRBV3-2) combines with J gene TRBJ2-3; D is unresolved. Per the germline V gene, CDR1 is LGHDT and CDR2 is YNNKEL (reference sequence). Trimming cost V 0 bases and J 4 bases, with 2 bases left between them. The CDR3 is 12 residues long.